This TCR beta chain was identified in a study of immune evolution from preneoplasia to lung adenocarcinoma. Overall study context: HLA loss of heterozygosity: approximately 7.5% AIS, about 14% MIA, around 35% ADC, none AAH.

Clones were sequenced by immunoSEQ multiplex PCR, and TCRdb holds only the in-frame ones, with some missing. The sample includes more than 6,000 clones, 76% of them seen just once. The CDR3 totals 18 residues. Trimming removed 4 bases from V and 5 bases from J; junction bases left unmatched: 9. Germline V lookup: CDR1 LGHNA, CDR2 YNFKEQ. As for this clone: The target antigen is unknown.

Findings and limits, study-wide: Normal lung had the highest top T cell clone frequencies. Later-stage lesions seemingly showed higher T cell density and diversity than normal lung.

Between about 2014 and 2018, patients underwent resection in Japan or China. This TCR was recovered from a person aged 70 to 85 with lung adenocarcinoma. This chain joins TRBV4-2 and TRBJ2-3; the match to TRBD2 covers 16 bases. The sample taken for sequencing was FFPE minimally invasive lung adenocarcinoma tissue. CDR3 sequence reads: CASSPGTSGGGTLDTQYF. The CDR3 nucleotides are TGTGCCAGCAGCCCGGGGACTAGCGGGGGGGGTACCTTAGATACGCAGTATTTT.